This TCR beta chain was profiled in a study of T cells in Graves' hyperthyroidism and ophthalmopathy. Whole-study context: Upon initial diagnosis and before any treatment, peripheral blood was collected.

V shed 3 bases, J shed 5 bases, and the junction held 5 bases outside the gene matches. The CDR3 consists of 16 residues. Germline V CDR1 and CDR2: SGDLS, YYNGEE. Amplification targeted TCR beta CDR3 regions from RNA transcripts. HTBI primers were used for first-round RT-PCR of the TCR CDR3. TCRdb re-derived calls from the multiplex PCR reads in MiXCR, one entry per CDR3 protein. Altogether fewer than 500,000 distinct CDR3 sequences are present, roughly 12% being singletons, with the ten largest covering 20% to 25%. Among the patients, aged 18 to 65, hyperthyroidism was newly diagnosed and had lasted under 2 months. Blood was sampled at initial diagnosis of hyperthyroidism, prior to onset of any ophthalmopathy symptoms.

Sequencing was carried out using blood. The source is a man aged 25-45 years with Graves' hyperthyroidism that later progressed to Graves' ophthalmopathy. The rearrangement uses TRBV9 and TRBJ2-5; TRBD2 matches 15 bases. DNA of the CDR3: TGTGCCAGCAGCGCCGGACTAGCGGGGGGGCAGGAGACCCAGTACTTC. This gives the protein CASSAGLAGGQETQYF.